These T cell receptor beta chains were read from a single sample in a study of cytomegalovirus exposure and HLA in healthy donors. Generated by immunoSEQ multiplex PCR, the TCRdb table keeps only in-frame clones and is missing some. The top ten clones hold about 3% of a sample with about 75,000 clones, approximately 80% of them seen once. Source material: PBMCs. The receptors come from a man aged 25-45 years in good health and CMV-seronegative. The CDR3 runs from the conserved cysteine through the conserved F or W. The D gene is left open where the match is weak. The size entry is marked missing in some rows and otherwise reads once, few, many or a size class.

>TRBJ2-7|16|TRBV28|.|TRBD2
CASSLSSGGQTYEQYF
TGTGCCAGCAGTTTGTCTAGCGGGGGCCAAACCTACGAGCAGTACTTC
>TRBJ1-5|15|TRBV19|.|.
CASTSVPRSNQPQHF
TGTGCCAGTACCTCGGTCCCCAGGAGCAATCAGCCCCAGCATTTT
>TRBJ2-5|15|TRBV7-6|.|.
CASSLEGVALETQYF
TGTGCCAGCAGCTTAGAGGGGGTGGCGCTTGAGACCCAGTACTTC
>TRBJ1-2|12|TRBV2|.|.
CASSTNPYGYTF
TGTGCCAGCAGTACTAATCCTTATGGCTACACCTTC
>TRBJ1-3|16|TRBV5-1|.|.
CASSLNPVSSGNTIYF
TGCGCCAGCAGCTTGAATCCCGTTTCCTCTGGAAACACCATATATTTT
>TRBJ2-1|15|TRBV27|.|.
CASMRPGSGYNEQFF
TGTGCCAGCATGCGGCCTGGGAGTGGGTACAATGAGCAGTTCTTC
>TRBJ2-2|17|TRBV5-1|.|TRBD2
CASSSTTSGTDTGELFF
TGCGCCAGCAGCTCGACGACTAGCGGGACGGACACCGGGGAGCTGTTTTTT
>TRBJ1-5|15|TRBV6-1|.|TRBD1
CASSEDRGGNQPQHF
TGTGCCAGCAGTGAAGACAGGGGTGGCAATCAGCCCCAGCATTTT
>TRBJ2-2|15|TRBV6-1|few|TRBD2
CASSELAGGTGELFF
TGTGCCAGCAGTGAACTAGCGGGGGGAACCGGGGAGCTGTTTTTT
>TRBJ1-1|13|TRBV28|.|.
CASSLKANTEAFF
TGTGCCAGCAGTTTAAAAGCGAACACTGAAGCTTTCTTT
>TRBJ1-1|13|TRBV4-1|.|.
CASSQEGDTEAFF
TGCGCCAGCAGCCAAGAGGGCGACACTGAAGCTTTCTTT
>TRBJ1-5|13|TRBV27|.|.
CASSLLGDQPQHF
TGTGCCAGCAGCCTTCTAGGGGATCAGCCCCAGCATTTT
>TRBJ2-1|12|TRBV4-3|.|.
CASSPSPREQFF
TGCGCCAGCAGCCCGTCACCTAGAGAGCAGTTCTTC
>TRBJ1-2|16|TRBV15|.|TRBD1
CATSRGGTEANYGYTF
TGTGCCACCAGCAGAGGTGGGACAGAAGCTAACTATGGCTACACCTTC
>TRBJ2-7|12|TRBV7-2|.|.
CASSSRANEQYF
TGTGCCAGCAGCAGCAGGGCGAACGAGCAGTACTTC
>TRBJ1-2|15|TRBV6-5|.|.
CASRPTGLPSGGYTF
TGTGCCAGCAGGCCGACCGGACTCCCCTCGGGCGGCTACACCTTC
>TRBJ2-3|16|TRBV14|.|TRBD1
CASSPHPGQGTDTQYF
TGTGCCAGCAGCCCCCATCCGGGACAGGGCACAGATACGCAGTATTTT
>TRBJ1-4|14|TRBV30|.|TRBD1
CAWAQGATNEKLFF
TGTGCCTGGGCTCAGGGGGCAACTAATGAAAAACTGTTTTTT
>TRBJ2-7|15|TRBV4-1|.|TRBD2
CASSQEGGVVYEQYF
TGCGCCAGCAGCCAAGAGGGGGGGGTTGTCTACGAGCAGTACTTC
>TRBJ2-1|17|TRBV5-1|.|TRBD2
CASSSGMGLAGISRQFF
TGCGCCAGCAGTAGTGGTATGGGACTAGCGGGCATTAGTCGGCAGTTCTTC
>TRBJ1-1|14|TRBV5-1|.|.
CASSLEQGNDEAFF
TGCGCCAGCAGCTTGGAACAGGGCAATGATGAAGCTTTCTTT
>TRBJ2-1|16|TRBV9|.|TRBD2
CASSVGPSGKYNEQFF
TGTGCCAGCAGCGTAGGGCCTAGCGGAAAATACAATGAGCAGTTCTTC
>TRBJ2-1|15|TRBV11-2|.|.
CASSLRSGVGNEQFF
TGTGCCAGCAGCTTAAGGAGCGGAGTTGGGAATGAGCAGTTCTTC
>TRBJ2-7|13|TRBV7-3|few|.
CASSLTSSHEQYF
TGTGCCAGCAGCTTAACTAGCTCGCACGAGCAGTACTTC
>TRBJ2-3|18|TRBV9|.|TRBD2
CASSVGVGLAGITDTQYF
TGTGCCAGCAGCGTAGGAGTAGGACTAGCGGGCATAACAGATACGCAGTATTTT
>TRBJ1-3|11|TRBV25-1|.|.
CASIEGNTIYF
TGTGCCAGCATCGAGGGAAACACCATATATTTT
>TRBJ2-5|13|TRBV12-5|.|.
CASGSYTQETQYF
TGTGCTAGTGGTTCGTACACCCAAGAGACCCAGTACTTC
>TRBJ2-3|19|TRBV29-1|.|TRBD1
CSVEGPRGRLPFSTDTQYF
TGCAGCGTTGAAGGGCCTAGGGGGCGGCTCCCCTTTAGCACAGATACGCAGTATTTT
>TRBJ1-5|14|TRBV2|few|.
CASTSGGVNQPQHF
TGTGCCAGCACCTCGGGGGGCGTCAATCAGCCCCAGCATTTT
>TRBJ2-7|15|TRBV27|.|TRBD2
CASSGGTSGSYEQYF
TGTGCCAGCAGTGGGGGGACTAGCGGCTCCTACGAGCAGTACTTC
>TRBJ2-1|15|TRBV19|few|TRBD1
CASSMTGGAYNEQFF
TGTGCCAGTAGTATGACAGGGGGCGCATACAATGAGCAGTTCTTC
>TRBJ1-4|18|TRBV18|.|TRBD1
CASSPPMDRSATNEKLFF
TGTGCCAGCTCACCACCGATGGACAGGTCTGCAACTAATGAAAAACTGTTTTTT
>TRBJ1-5|14|TRBV27|.|TRBD1
CASSRDRGNQPQHF
TGTGCCAGCAGCCGCGACAGGGGGAATCAGCCCCAGCATTTT
>TRBJ2-1|15|TRBV19|.|TRBD2
CASSIEAGVTNEQFF
TGTGCCAGTAGTATCGAAGCGGGAGTAACGAATGAGCAGTTCTTC
>TRBJ2-3|16|TRBV29-1|.|TRBD1
CSVEPIGTARRDTQYF
TGCAGCGTTGAACCCATCGGGACAGCCCGTAGAGATACGCAGTATTTT
>TRBJ1-6|15|TRBV28|few|.
CASSSQTDYNSPLHF
TGTGCCAGCAGTTCCCAGACAGATTATAATTCACCCCTCCACTTT